This passage covers 24 T cell receptor beta chains from one sample sequenced in a study of blood T cell repertoires in COVID-19. The table came from immunoSEQ multiplex PCR; TCRdb's copy has only in-frame clones and leaves some out. Among about 260,000 clones listed, 75% to 90% were seen once. The sequenced material came from peripheral blood. Every receptor here comes from a man in his 60s who had recovered from COVID-19.

J is TRBJ2-1 and V is TRBV5-4, with TRBD1 matching over 9 bases. CDR1 is SGHNT and CDR2 is YYREEE in the germline V gene (reference sequence). The length of the CDR3 is 15 residues. With V trimmed by 4 bases and J by 1 base, 3 bases remained unmatched. The CDR3 nucleotides are TGTGCCAGCAGCCGTGGACAGGGGTCCTACAATGAGCAGTTCTTC. It specifies CASSRGQGSYNEQFF.

The CDR3 DNA is TGTGCCAGCAGCTTAGTCCTAGCGGGGAGCGAGCAGTTCTTC. Its translation: CASSLVLAGSEQFF. The chain couples TRBV7-9 to TRBJ2-1; TRBD2 matches 9 bases. Germline values: CDR1 SEHNR, CDR2 FQNEAQ (reference sequence). V gave up 1 base and J gave up 10 bases; unmatched junction bases: 5. The CDR3 runs to 14 residues. Together with reference TRBV7-9 and TRBJ2-1, the CDR3 gives the full variable domain: DTGVSQNPRHKITKRGQNVTFRCDPISEHNRLYWYRQTLGQGPEFLTYFQNEAQLEKSRLLSDRFSAERPKGSFSTLEIQRTEQGDSAMYLCASSLVLAGSEQFFGPGTRLTVL.

The V gene is TRBV27, the J gene TRBJ1-2; 10 nucleotides align to TRBD1. V shed 4 bases, J shed 5 bases, and the junction held 7 bases outside the gene matches. The CDR3 length is 15 residues. Germline V CDR1 and CDR2: MNHEY, SMNVEV (reference sequence). The DNA for the CDR3 is TGTGCCAGCAGTTACCGGACAGGGGGGGTATATGGCTACACCTTC. This encodes CASSYRTGGVYGYTF.

V usage is TRBV5-1 and J usage is TRBJ2-7, with unresolved D. This CDR3 region has 14 residues. Trimming left V 2 bases short and J 3 bases short, with 12 bases between. Germline V gene data show CDR1 as SGHRS and CDR2 as YFSETQ. CDR3 bases: TGCGCCAGCAGCTTCAGCACGCCAGGCTACGAGCAGTACTTC. Translated: CASSFSTPGYEQYF.

This clone was found a few times. This chain links TRBV7-6 with TRBJ2-2; D call uncertain. Germline V gene sequence: CDR1 SGHVS, CDR2 FNYEAQ. The ends were cut back, 0 bases at V and 5 bases at J, with 10 bases in the middle. The CDR3 covers 15 residues. In DNA form, the CDR3 reads TGTGCCAGCAGCTTAGCGGCCAGAAGAACCGGGGAGCTGTTTTTT. As protein: CASSLAARRTGELFF.

This clone has just one count. The chain recombines TRBV11-2 with TRBJ2-3, with 8 positions matching TRBD2. V shed 3 bases and J 5 bases; nucleotides not matched to a gene: 16. The germline V gene encodes CDR1 SGHAT and CDR2 FQNNGV. CDR3 length: 18 residues. The CDR3 region is CASSFLSGKVAGIDTQYF. The CDR3 coding sequence is TGTGCCAGCAGCTTCCTTAGCGGGAAGGTTGCGGGGATAGATACGCAGTATTTT.

The chain uses TRBV11-2 and TRBJ1-2; TRBD1 agrees at 11 bases. This CDR3 contains 16 residues. CDR1 is SGHAT, CDR2 FQNNGV, per germline. J gave up 6 bases and V 5 bases, and 11 bases lay outside the gene matches. In nucleotides, the CDR3 is TGTGCCAGCAGCCAAAGGGACAGGGGGATTTCGGATGGCTACACCTTC. This translates into CASSQRDRGISDGYTF.

The chain has TRBV7-6 and TRBJ2-3; TRBD2 matches at 7 bases. CDR1 SGHVS and CDR2 FNYEAQ come from the germline V gene. The trim removed 4 bases at V and 1 base at J, leaving 8 bases unmatched. The CDR3 sequence is 16 residues long. Written as DNA, the CDR3 is TGTGCCAGCAGCTCAAGAGGCGGGGGAGGCACAGATACGCAGTATTTT. Its protein product is CASSSRGGGGTDTQYF.

This clone was counted a single time. The gene calls are TRBV5-1 and TRBJ2-3; 8 positions agree with TRBD1. CDR3 length: 18 residues. Germline CDR1 reads SGHRS; CDR2 reads YFSETQ. J lost 0 bases, V lost 0 bases, and 9 bases had no gene match. The CDR3 coding sequence is TGCGCCAGCAGCTTGGTCCCAGGGGGCAGAAGAAGCACAGATACGCAGTATTTT. Translation gives CASSLVPGGRRSTDTQYF.

The chain is built from TRBV9 and TRBJ2-1; a possible D gene is TRBD1 (5 bases). This CDR3 region has 15 residues. Germline CDR1 and CDR2: SGDLS and YYNGEE. V shed 4 bases and J shed 3 bases, with 14 bases lying between them. The CDR3 spells CASSPRQFDYNEQFF. The CDR3 DNA reads as TGTGCCAGCAGCCCCCGACAGTTCGACTACAATGAGCAGTTCTTC.

This rearrangement joins TRBV10-1 to TRBJ2-2; D uncertain. V gave up 6 bases and J gave up 4 bases, with 6 bases separating them. Germline loops: CDR1 WNHNN, CDR2 SYGVQD (reference sequence). The CDR3 extends over 12 amino acids. CDR3 residues: CASSTSTGELFF. The CDR3, as DNA: TGCGCCAGCAGCACATCCACCGGGGAGCTGTTTTTT.

The chain recombines TRBV9 with TRBJ2-7; unclear D gene. The CDR3 spans 14 residues. Germline V gene sequence: CDR1 SGDLS, CDR2 YYNGEE. Trimming left V 0 bases short and J 0 bases short, with 7 bases between. CDR3 loop: CASSVGDISYEQYF. Written as DNA, the CDR3 is TGTGCCAGCAGCGTAGGAGATATCTCCTACGAGCAGTACTTC.

The V and J genes are TRBV6-5 and TRBJ2-1; tentatively, D is TRBD1 (7 bases). Trimming took off 2 bases at V and 8 bases at J, with 19 bases between the two ends. The CDR3 length is 16 residues. Germline CDR1 is MNHEY and CDR2 is SVGAGI. The CDR3 here is CASSYQGGSRVDEQFF. The CDR3 region has the DNA TGTGCCAGCAGTTACCAGGGGGGAAGTAGGGTCGATGAGCAGTTCTTC.

V usage is TRBV19 and J usage is TRBJ2-3, with a tentative D call TRBD2 (5 bases). V gave up 6 bases and J gave up 0 bases, with 10 bases separating them. The CDR3 length is 14 residues. Germline V CDR1 and CDR2: LNHDA, SQIVND (reference sequence). The CDR3 nucleotides are TGTGCCAGTAGGGGGAGACTCAGCACAGATACGCAGTATTTT. This translates into CASRGRLSTDTQYF.

This chain connects TRBV19 to TRBJ1-4; a weak D match, TRBD1 (6 bases). The CDR3 is made up of 13 amino acids. The V end lost 3 bases, the J end lost 5 bases, and 7 bases lay between the germline ends. The V gene's germline CDR1 is LNHDA and CDR2 SQIVND (reference sequence). The CDR3 region has the DNA TGTGCCAGTAGTATCACAGGGAATGAAAAACTGTTTTTT. Residues: CASSITGNEKLFF.

The chain carries TRBV3-1 (or the pseudogene TRBV3-2) and TRBJ2-3; D is possibly TRBD1 (6 bases). The CDR3 is made up of 15 amino acids. V was shortened by 6 bases and J by 5 bases, with 18 bases between the two germline ends. Germline values: CDR1 LGHDT, CDR2 YNNKEL (reference sequence). The CDR3 DNA reads TGTGCCAGCAGGCGCACAGGGCGGGCGGTAGATACGCAGTATTTT. Translated: CASRRTGRAVDTQYF.

This chain links TRBV5-6 with TRBJ2-7, with a tentative D call TRBD2 (6 bases). Germline V gene data show CDR1 as SGHDT and CDR2 as YYEEEE. The CDR3 has 17 amino acids. V gave up 0 bases and J gave up 1 base, with 17 bases separating them. In nucleotides, the CDR3 is TGTGCCAGCAGCTTGGGGGGGGACCAGGGTTGGTCCTACGAGCAGTACTTC. Translation gives CASSLGGDQGWSYEQYF.

The chain employs TRBV13 and TRBJ1-2, with D perhaps matching TRBD1 (5 bases). This CDR3 spans 15 amino acids. CDR1 is PRHDT and CDR2 is FYEKMQ in the germline V gene (reference sequence). V lost 5 bases to trimming and J lost 4 bases, with 17 bases between them. In DNA, the CDR3 is TGTGCCAGCAGCCTACAGGAACACCGATTCTATGGCTACACCTTC. Its protein is CASSLQEHRFYGYTF.

The gene calls are TRBV9 and TRBJ2-7, with TRBD2 identical over 9 bases. This CDR3 has 16 residues. CDR1 is SGDLS, CDR2 YYNGEE, per germline. V lost 0 bases to trimming and J lost 6 bases; unmatched junction nucleotides: 10. The CDR3 bases are TGTGCCAGCAGCGTAGTTGCGGGGGGGATGCCCGCCGAGCAGTACTTC. It translates to CASSVVAGGMPAEQYF.

J is TRBJ1-2 and V is TRBV19; D is ambiguous. The ends were cut back, 6 bases at V and 2 bases at J, with 10 bases in the middle. Germline lookup yields CDR1 LNHDA and CDR2 SQIVND (reference sequence). The CDR3 length is 13 residues. The CDR3: CASSDGGNYGYTF. The CDR3 DNA is TGTGCCAGTAGCGACGGAGGGAACTATGGCTACACCTTC.

The chain has TRBV6-5 and TRBJ1-1; D gene uncertain. V was pared by 7 bases and J by 1 base, with 7 bases between. In germline, CDR1 is MNHEY, CDR2 SVGAGI. The CDR3 totals 12 residues. The CDR3 DNA reads TGTGCCAGCACCCCAGGGAACACTGAAGCTTTCTTT. It encodes CASTPGNTEAFF.

The genes are TRBV6-5 and TRBJ1-5; no clear D. Germline V gene lookup returns CDR1 MNHEY and CDR2 SVGAGI. The CDR3 extends over 14 amino acids. V lost 5 bases, J lost 4 bases, and 12 bases lay in between. DNA for the CDR3: TGTGCCAGCAGTCTGGCAGCGAAGAATCAGCCCCAGCATTTT. This sequence encodes CASSLAAKNQPQHF.

In its sample, this clone was seen once. V gene TRBV7-9 combines with J gene TRBJ1-1; 7 nucleotides agree with TRBD1. The CDR3 runs 14 residues. The V segment lost 7 bases and the J segment 1 base; nucleotides outside the gene matches: 6. The germline V gene encodes CDR1 SEHNR and CDR2 FQNEAQ (reference sequence). The CDR3 region has the DNA TGTGCCAGCAATAGGGGGCTTGGGAACACTGAAGCTTTCTTT. Its protein is CASNRGLGNTEAFF. Looking up the rest from reference TRBV7-9 and TRBJ1-1 gives the full variable domain: DTGVSQNPRHKITKRGQNVTFRCDPISEHNRLYWYRQTLGQGPEFLTYFQNEAQLEKSRLLSDRFSAERPKGSFSTLEIQRTEQGDSAMYLCASNRGLGNTEAFFGQGTRLTVV.

V usage is TRBV4-1 and J usage is TRBJ2-7; tentative D call: TRBD1 (5 bases). The V gene's germline CDR1 is MGHRA and CDR2 YSYEKL. Trimming took 0 bases from V and 1 from J, leaving 16 bases between them. This CDR3 has 17 residues. In DNA, the CDR3 is TGCGCCAGCAGCCAAGATGATATGGGGCAGCAGTCCTACGAGCAGTACTTC. Its translation is CASSQDDMGQQSYEQYF.